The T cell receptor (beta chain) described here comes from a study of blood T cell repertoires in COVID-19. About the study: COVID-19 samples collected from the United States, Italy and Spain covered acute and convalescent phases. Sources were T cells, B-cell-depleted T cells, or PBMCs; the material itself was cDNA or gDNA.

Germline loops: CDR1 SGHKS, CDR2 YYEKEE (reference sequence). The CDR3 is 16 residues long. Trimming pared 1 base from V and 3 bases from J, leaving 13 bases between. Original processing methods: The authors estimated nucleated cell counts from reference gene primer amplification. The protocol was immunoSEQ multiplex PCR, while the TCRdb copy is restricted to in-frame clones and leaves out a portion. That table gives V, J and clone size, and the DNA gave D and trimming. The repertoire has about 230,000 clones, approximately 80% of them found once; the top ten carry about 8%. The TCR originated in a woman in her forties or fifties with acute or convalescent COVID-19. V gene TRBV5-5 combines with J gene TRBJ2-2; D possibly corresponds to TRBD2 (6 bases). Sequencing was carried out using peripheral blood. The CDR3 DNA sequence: TGTGCCAGCAGCTTGTCGCCGGGGGTGGACACCGGGGAGCTGTTTTTT. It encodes CASSLSPGVDTGELFF.